This is a list of T cell receptor beta chains from one sample in a study of vaccination and CD4 T cells after COVID-19. Their recognized antigens are unknown. TCRdb re-analysed the PCR reads in MiXCR, keeping a single row per CDR3 protein. Counted here are approximately 9,300 distinct CDR3 sequences, 20% to 25% occurring once; the ten biggest clones make up roughly 25%. The sample in question was CD4+ T cells from blood, cultured in vitro, obtained before SARS-CoV-2 vaccination. These receptor sequences come from a human donor who received a COVID-19 vaccine. CDR3s leave out the opening cysteine and the closing phenylalanine or tryptophan.

v_gene,j_gene,CDR3aa
TRBV24-1,TRBJ2-3,ATSGVYTDTQY
TRBV5-1,TRBJ2-1,APKKSAAPYNEQF
TRBV7-3,TRBJ1-1,ASSRTGATEAF
TRBV11-3,TRBJ2-7,ASSFRGGSYEQY
TRBV7-8,TRBJ2-7,ASGPRASYYEQY
TRBV5-1,TRBJ1-3,ASSTGAARPGNTIY
TRBV14,TRBJ1-6,ASSQVFYEPLH
TRBV20-1,TRBJ1-1,SARGQAGEAF
TRBV7-9,TRBJ1-6,ASSLEGRANSPLH
TRBV29-1,TRBJ1-1,SVVSGGKNTEAF
TRBV5-1,TRBJ2-1,ASSLGLNRNEQF
TRBV24-1,TRBJ2-5,ATSDFGTGGGETQY
TRBV20-1,TRBJ1-4,SANSGGANEKLF
TRBV6-1,TRBJ1-5,ASTIFAPQPQH
TRBV19,TRBJ1-2,ASGAGSGYGYT
TRBV11-3,TRBJ2-1,ASSPQGTSGVDEQF
TRBV7-3,TRBJ1-1,ASSLSVNTEAF
TRBV2,TRBJ2-7,ASSPIYEQY
TRBV23-1,TRBJ2-6,ASSQWGDRVGVLT
TRBV2,TRBJ2-7,ASKGLGNSYEQY
TRBV4-2,TRBJ2-5,ASSPLGLAGASQETQY
TRBV6-2/TRBV6-3,TRBJ2-3,ASSSAAGGINTQY
TRBV20-1,TRBJ2-1,SAPVEGYNEQF
TRBV5-5,TRBJ2-1,ASNLISGGYNEQF
TRBV18,TRBJ1-2,ASSPAGQGTYGYT
TRBV5-1,TRBJ2-1,ASSSGQGINEQF
TRBV6-5,TRBJ1-6,ASSYSPFAGGVSPLH
TRBV2,TRBJ2-5,ASSETILAGDQETQY